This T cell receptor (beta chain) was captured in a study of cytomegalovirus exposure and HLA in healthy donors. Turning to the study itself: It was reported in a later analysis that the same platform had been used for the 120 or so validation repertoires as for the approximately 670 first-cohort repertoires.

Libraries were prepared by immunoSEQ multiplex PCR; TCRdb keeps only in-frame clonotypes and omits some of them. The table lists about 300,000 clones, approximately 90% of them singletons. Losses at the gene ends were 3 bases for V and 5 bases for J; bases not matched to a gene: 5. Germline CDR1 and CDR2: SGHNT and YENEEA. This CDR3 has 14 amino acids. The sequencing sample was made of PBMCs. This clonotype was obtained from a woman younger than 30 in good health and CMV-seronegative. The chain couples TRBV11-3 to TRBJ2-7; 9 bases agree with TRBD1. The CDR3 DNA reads TGTGCCAGCAGCTTCGGGACAGGGTCGGACGAGCAGTACTTC. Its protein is CASSFGTGSDEQYF.